Each of the 24 T cell receptor beta chains below was sequenced from the same sample in a study of CD8 T cells in Susac syndrome. Random-hexamer reverse transcription was applied to roughly 0.5 to 1 ug RNA. MiXCR, run by TCRdb on the immunoSEQ multiplex PCR reads, gives a single entry per CDR3 protein. The sample holds approximately 100,000 distinct CDR3 sequences, approximately 94% seen once. The source material was CD8+ T cells from PBMCs. These receptors were collected from a human donor with Susac syndrome.

V and J are TRBV14 and TRBJ2-1; D gene ambiguous. The CDR3 runs 14 residues. V lost 5 bases and J lost 5, with 13 bases in between. The germline CDR1 and CDR2 sequences are SGHDN and FVKESK. In DNA, the CDR3 is TGTGCCAGCAGCTCACGGTCTTCCGACAATGAGCAGTTCTTC. Encoded protein: CASSSRSSDNEQFF.

This clonotype appeared once. This chain links TRBV29-1 with TRBJ2-1; D may be TRBD1 (6 bases). V lost 8 bases, J lost 2 bases, and 13 bases lay in between. This CDR3 region has 13 residues. From germline, CDR1 is SQVTM and CDR2 ANQGSEA. The CDR3 sequence is CSWEGGTYNEQFF. The CDR3 DNA follows: TGCAGCTGGGAAGGGGGAACCTACAATGAGCAGTTCTTC.

This clonotype was seen only a few times. The DNA of the CDR3 is TGTGCCAGCAGTTTAGCGGGGGTCACAGATACGCAGTATTTT. Translated, it gives CASSLAGVTDTQYF. The chain couples TRBV12-3 or TRBV12-4 to TRBJ2-3; D possibly uses TRBD1 or TRBD2 (5 bases each). V was cut by 0 bases and J by 2 bases, with 6 bases left in between. This CDR3 region has 14 residues.

V is TRBV7-9 and J is TRBJ2-3, with D perhaps TRBD2 (6 bases). The germline V and J ends were trimmed by 5 bases and 0 bases, with 18 bases remaining between them. CDR1 SEHNR and CDR2 FQNEAQ come from the germline V gene (reference sequence). This CDR3 region has 17 residues. The CDR3 DNA reads as TGTGCCAGCAGCGCTTCCCCGGGACTGCTTAGCACAGATACGCAGTATTTT. Protein: CASSASPGLLSTDTQYF. Filled out from reference TRBV7-9 and TRBJ2-3, the complete variable domain reads DTGVSQNPRHKITKRGQNVTFRCDPISEHNRLYWYRQTLGQGPEFLTYFQNEAQLEKSRLLSDRFSAERPKGSFSTLEIQRTEQGDSAMYLCASSASPGLLSTDTQYFGPGTRLTVL.

This clonotype has a single count. V is TRBV4-1 and J is TRBJ2-3, with D perhaps matching TRBD2 (6 bases). This CDR3 has 16 residues. CDR1 MGHRA and CDR2 YSYEKL come from the germline V gene. V lost 0 bases and J lost 11, with 21 bases in between. The CDR3 DNA reads TGCGCCAGCAGCCAAGAGTGGCCCGGTGCGGGGACGATGCAGTATTTT. Amino acids: CASSQEWPGAGTMQYF.

The chain recombines TRBV20-1 with TRBJ2-7; no clear D. There are 8 residues in the CDR3. Per the germline V gene, CDR1 is DFQATT and CDR2 is SNEGSKA (reference sequence). Written as DNA, the CDR3 is TGCGCTACGGCCGAGCAGTACTTC. Its protein is CATAEQYF.

The CDR3 here is CASSQDGYEQYF. CDR3 nucleotides: TGTGCCAGCAGCCAAGATGGGTACGAGCAGTACTTC. This rearrangement joins TRBV14 to TRBJ2-7; D gene ambiguous. V lost 0 bases, J lost 4 bases, and 4 bases lay in between. This CDR3 spans 12 amino acids. The germline V gene has CDR1 SGHDN and CDR2 FVKESK.

This clonotype has only one observation. The rearrangement uses TRBV6-1 and TRBJ1-5, with D possibly being TRBD1 (6 bases). The V and J ends lost 2 bases and 8 bases respectively, with 16 bases between them. Germline lookup yields CDR1 MNHNS and CDR2 SASEGT. The CDR3 is 15 residues long. The CDR3 reads CASSELGHYEKPQHF. The CDR3 bases are TGTGCCAGCAGTGAATTGGGACACTACGAAAAGCCCCAGCATTTT.

The chain joins TRBV6-1 to TRBJ2-7; 15 nucleotides agree with TRBD2. This CDR3 contains 17 residues. Per germline, CDR1 MNHNS and CDR2 SASEGT. Written as DNA, the CDR3 is TGTGTCCGGAGACAGGGACTAGCGGGGGGAAGCTCCTACGAGCAGTACTTC. Its translation is CVRRQGLAGGSSYEQYF.

The chain's CDR3 is CASSQEWGSPLGYTF. CDR3 nucleotide sequence: TGTGCCAGCAGCCAAGAATGGGGGTCCCCTCTCGGCTACACCTTC. V gene TRBV14 combines with J gene TRBJ1-2; a possible D gene is TRBD1 (5 bases). V gave up 0 bases and J gave up 8 bases, with 16 bases separating them. This CDR3 contains 15 residues. Germline CDR1 SGHDN, CDR2 FVKESK.

The chain carries TRBV7-9 and TRBJ2-2; D uncertain. This CDR3 region has 11 residues. The V end lost 7 bases, the J end lost 6 bases, and 6 bases lay between the germline ends. Germline V gene data show CDR1 as SEHNR and CDR2 as FQNEAQ (reference sequence). CDR3 sequence: CASTPSGELFF. The CDR3 region has the DNA TGTGCCAGCACCCCCTCCGGGGAGCTGTTTTTT.

The chain combines TRBV7-7 with TRBJ2-7, with 10 bases lining up with TRBD1. The CDR3 loop spans 15 amino acids. The germline CDR1 and CDR2 sequences are SSHAT and FNYEAQ (reference sequence). The junction had 15 bases not matched to a gene; V was cut back by 5 bases and J by 11 bases. The CDR3 reads CASSPGQGEYQLKYF. In nucleotides, the CDR3 is TGTGCCAGCAGCCCCGGACAGGGGGAGTACCAATTAAAGTACTTC. The whole variable domain, remainder taken from reference TRBV7-7 and TRBJ2-7, is GAGVSQSPRYKVTKRGQDVTLRCDPISSHATLYWYQQALGQGPEFLTYFNYEAQPDKSGLPSDRFSAERPEGSISTLTIQRTEQRDSAMYRCASSPGQGEYQLKYFGPGTRLTVT.

V gene TRBV21-1 combines with J gene TRBJ1-2; the table's D gene call, TRBD1, was not cross checked with the DNA. TRBV21-1 is termed a pseudogene. The CDR3 sequence is 13 residues long. DNA for the CDR3: TGTGCCAGCAGCACACCCGGGATCTATGGCTACACCTTC. Translating gives CASSTPGIYGYTF.

This clonotype came up once. The rearrangement links TRBV5-1 to TRBJ2-2; TRBD2 might be the D (5 bases). This CDR3 contains 14 residues. The germline gives CDR1 SGHRS, CDR2 YFSETQ. Deletions cut 1 base from V and 7 bases from J, with 11 bases between. The CDR3 DNA is TGCGCCAGCAGCTTGTGGAGCGGCATCGGGGAGCTGTTTTTT. It codes for CASSLWSGIGELFF.

V and J are TRBV24-1 and TRBJ2-3, with 11 bases identical to TRBD1. Germline V CDR1 and CDR2: KGHDR, SFDVKD. The CDR3 sequence is 15 residues long. With V trimmed by 3 bases and J by 6 bases, 4 bases remained unmatched. Written as DNA, the CDR3 is TGTGCCACCAGTGATCACGGACAGGGGGCGGATACGCAGTATTTT. Its protein is CATSDHGQGADTQYF.

The rearrangement uses TRBV5-8 and TRBJ2-1, with D perhaps TRBD1 or TRBD2 (5 bases each). Between the trimmed V and J ends, which lost 2 bases and 4 bases, there was a span of 10 bases. Germline loops: CDR1 SGHTS, CDR2 YDEGEE. This CDR3 is 14 amino acids long. Written as DNA, the CDR3 is TGTGCCAGCAGCTTTGGGGGATCATACAATGAGCAGTTCTTC. Protein: CASSFGGSYNEQFF.

V and J are TRBV29-1 and TRBJ1-3; D is uncertain. The CDR3 consists of 10 residues. The germline V gene has CDR1 SQVTM and CDR2 ANQGSEA. V was trimmed by 7 bases and J by 8 bases, leaving 9 bases between them. CDR3: CSALRDTIYF. The CDR3 DNA reads TGCAGCGCCCTTAGGGACACCATATATTTT.

V usage is TRBV6-1 and J usage is TRBJ2-3; D is ambiguous. The V and J ends lost 3 bases and 4 bases respectively, with 11 bases between them. The germline gives CDR1 MNHNS, CDR2 SASEGT. The CDR3 spans 14 residues. CDR3 sequence: CASSDVRGADTQYF. The CDR3 bases are TGTGCCAGCAGTGATGTTAGAGGCGCAGATACGCAGTATTTT.

V is TRBV13 and J is TRBJ2-5, with TRBD1 matching over 7 bases. The CDR3 length is 15 residues. Per germline, CDR1 PRHDT and CDR2 FYEKMQ (reference sequence). V trimming: 5 bases; J trimming: 7 bases; junction bases outside the gene matches: 13. The CDR3, as DNA: TGTGCCAGCAGCCCCCGACAGGGCGGTAGGACGACCCAGTACTTC. Translated, it gives CASSPRQGGRTTQYF.

The chain links TRBV7-9 to TRBJ2-7, with 7 positions matching TRBD2. Germline trimming cut 4 bases from V and 6 bases from J; bases unmatched to any gene: 9. Germline V gene sequence: CDR1 SEHNR, CDR2 FQNEAQ (reference sequence). This CDR3 is 14 amino acids long. In DNA form, the CDR3 reads TGTGCCAGCAGCTGGGGAGGGGCCCCCTTCGAGCAGTACTTC. This codes for CASSWGGAPFEQYF.

This chain uses TRBV12-3 or TRBV12-4 with TRBJ1-1; a weak D match, TRBD1 (5 bases). The CDR3 is 14 amino acids. V was clipped by 6 bases and J by 4 bases, with 15 bases between them. The CDR3 sequence is CASSLSEGSTEAFF. The CDR3, as DNA: TGTGCCAGCAGCCTTAGTGAGGGGTCCACTGAAGCTTTCTTT.

The chain joins TRBV10-2 to TRBJ2-4, with D perhaps matching TRBD1 (6 bases). The CDR3 covers 16 residues. The V and J ends lost 3 bases and 0 bases respectively, with 12 bases between them. Germline V gives CDR1 WSHSY, CDR2 SAAADI. The CDR3 nucleotides read TGCGCCAGCAGTGAACCGGCAGGGGAAGCCAAAAACATTCAGTACTTC. As protein: CASSEPAGEAKNIQYF.

V usage is TRBV9 and J usage is TRBJ1-5, with D unclear. The CDR3 runs to 15 residues. From germline, CDR1 is SGDLS and CDR2 YYNGEE. The V end lost 0 bases, the J end lost 0 bases, and 7 bases lay between the germline ends. The CDR3 loop reads CASSVDGNSNQPQHF. Here the CDR3 DNA reads TGTGCCAGCAGCGTAGACGGAAATAGCAATCAGCCCCAGCATTTT.

This clonotype was seen a handful of times. The gene calls are TRBV3-1 and TRBJ2-7; D is unclear. This CDR3 region has 14 residues. Trimming cost V 3 bases and J 0 bases, with 9 bases left between them. CDR1 is LGHDT and CDR2 is YNNKEL in the germline V gene (reference sequence). This chain's CDR3 is CASSQSVNSYEQYF. CDR3 DNA sequence: TGTGCCAGCAGCCAGTCAGTCAACTCCTACGAGCAGTACTTC.